The rows below give T cell receptor beta chains drawn from one sample of a study of T cell responses to AZD1222 COVID-19 vaccine. Assay used: immunoSEQ multiplex PCR; TCRdb lists only in-frame clones, some missing. The top ten clones hold 0.7% to 1% of a sample with about 140,000 clones, approximately 95% of them seen once. Source: peripheral blood, taken on day 0 of MenACWY control vaccination. Every receptor here comes from an adult in good health. Each CDR3 is given with its conserved first and last residue. A D gene is named only where the DNA matches it firmly. Some rows have no size entry. The others give once, few or many, or a class for an expanded clone.

V: TRBV3-1/TRBV3-2
J: TRBJ1-1
D: -
size: once
CDR3: CASSQGALGDTEAFF
DNA: TGTGCCAGCAGCCAAGGAGCCCTGGGGGACACTGAAGCTTTCTTT

V: TRBV4-2
J: TRBJ2-3
D: -
size: -
CDR3: CASSQEPGVVGDTQYF
DNA: TGTGCCAGCAGCCAAGAACCGGGGGTAGTTGGAGATACGCAGTATTTT

V: TRBV19
J: TRBJ1-4
D: -
size: -
CDR3: CASSITAGLYEKLFF
DNA: TGTGCCAGTAGTATAACGGCAGGGTTATATGAAAAACTGTTTTTT

V: TRBV6-1
J: TRBJ2-7
D: -
size: -
CDR3: CASSEAGDGPYEQYF
DNA: TGTGCCAGCAGTGAAGCGGGGGACGGACCCTACGAGCAGTACTTC

V: TRBV11-2
J: TRBJ1-5
D: -
size: -
CDR3: CASSLGSRQPQHF
DNA: TGTGCCAGCAGCTTAGGGTCTCGTCAGCCCCAGCATTTT

V: TRBV2
J: TRBJ1-2
D: -
size: -
CDR3: CASSGSGRTTYGYTF
DNA: TGTGCCAGCAGTGGGTCCGGCCGAACCACCTATGGCTACACCTTC

V: TRBV2
J: TRBJ1-1
D: TRBD1
size: once
CDR3: CASRTGAGRTEAFF
DNA: TGTGCCAGCAGGACAGGGGCAGGTAGGACTGAAGCTTTCTTT

V: TRBV4-2
J: TRBJ2-5
D: TRBD2
size: -
CDR3: CASSQDGLAGGQETQYF
DNA: TGTGCCAGCAGCCAAGATGGACTAGCGGGGGGTCAAGAGACCCAGTACTTC

V: TRBV7-9
J: TRBJ2-1
D: TRBD2
size: -
CDR3: CASSSGSLVEQFF
DNA: TGTGCCAGCAGTAGCGGGAGCTTGGTTGAGCAGTTCTTC

V: TRBV7-3
J: TRBJ2-5
D: -
size: -
CDR3: CASSTGNGETQYF
DNA: TGTGCCAGCAGTACTGGGAATGGGGAGACCCAGTACTTC

V: TRBV7-2
J: TRBJ1-2
D: -
size: -
CDR3: CASSLGAQMYGYTF
DNA: TGTGCCAGCAGCTTAGGAGCACAAATGTATGGCTACACCTTC

V: TRBV2
J: TRBJ2-3
D: TRBD1
size: -
CDR3: CASRGTETDTQYF
DNA: TGTGCCAGCAGGGGGACAGAGACGGATACGCAGTATTTT

V: TRBV9
J: TRBJ1-1
D: -
size: -
CDR3: CASSVGRGEDTEAFF
DNA: TGTGCCAGCAGCGTAGGAAGGGGCGAGGACACTGAAGCTTTCTTT

V: TRBV7-2
J: TRBJ2-7
D: -
size: -
CDR3: CASSFRGHSYEQYF
DNA: TGTGCCAGCAGCTTTAGGGGACACTCCTACGAGCAGTACTTC

V: TRBV28
J: TRBJ1-5
D: -
size: -
CDR3: CASSFSNDQPQHF
DNA: TGTGCCAGCAGTTTCTCCAATGATCAGCCCCAGCATTTT

V: TRBV7-8
J: TRBJ2-5
D: -
size: -
CDR3: CASSLISYNHQETQYF
DNA: TGTGCCAGCAGCCTGATATCGTATAACCACCAAGAGACCCAGTACTTC